This T cell receptor beta chain appears in the sequencing data of a study of cytomegalovirus exposure and HLA in healthy donors. Study overall: In an early release, HLA-typed donors contributed some 88 million unique TCR sequences.

Germline V lookup: CDR1 MNHEY, CDR2 SVGAGI. The CDR3 is 13 residues long. V was clipped by 2 bases and J by 4 bases, with 8 bases between them. It was with 60 Vbeta and 13 Jbeta primers that the PCR ran. Profiled with immunoSEQ multiplex PCR; TCRdb holds only in-frame clones, not every one. This sample has about 140,000 clones, with 80% found just once. The clonotype was recovered from a male donor in good health and CMV-seronegative. The chain combines TRBV6-5 with TRBJ1-2; weak D call: TRBD1 (6 bases). Input material: PBMCs. CDR3 amino acids: CASSYGTTYGYTF. The CDR3 DNA reads as TGTGCCAGCAGTTACGGGACAACCTATGGCTACACCTTC.